The next 12 T cell receptor beta chains were all read from a single sample in a study of OX40 agonist ivuxolimab in advanced cancers. Sequencing was performed with immunoSEQ multiplex PCR; in TCRdb, only in-frame clones are kept and a portion is missing. The repertoire holds tens of thousands of clones, with 80% as singletons. Sequencing used CD4+ or CD8+ T cells sorted from blood, obtained in a trial of the OX40 agonist ivuxolimab. The receptors shown here come from an adult with an advanced solid tumor such as melanoma, head and neck, liver or kidney cancer.

The chain recombines TRBV6-5 with TRBJ1-2; D is unclear. V was cut by 2 bases and J by 4 bases, with 8 bases left in between. Germline V gene lookup returns CDR1 MNHEY and CDR2 SVGAGI. The CDR3 covers 13 residues. The CDR3 sequence is CASSYAEGYGYTF. CDR3 nucleotide sequence: TGTGCCAGCAGTTACGCAGAGGGCTATGGCTACACCTTC.

The chain combines TRBV29-1 with TRBJ1-1; maybe TRBD1 (5 bases). CDR3 length: 13 residues. CDR1 is SQVTM and CDR2 is ANQGSEA in the germline V gene. V was trimmed by 6 bases and J by 8 bases, leaving 19 bases between them. The CDR3 nucleotides read TGCAGCGTCCGAAACGGGGGAACTTCAGAAGCTTTCTTT. Translation: CSVRNGGTSEAFF.

CDR3 coding DNA: TGTGCCAGCTCACCACCGGCAGGGGCTGGGGAGCAGTACTTC. Translation: CASSPPAGAGEQYF. This chain joins TRBV18 and TRBJ2-7; possibly TRBD1 for D (6 bases). Trimming took off 0 bases at V and 7 bases at J, with 13 bases between the two ends. The V gene's germline CDR1 is KGHSH and CDR2 LQKENI. This CDR3 is built from 14 residues.

The J gene is TRBJ1-3, the V gene TRBV2; 7 bases are a match to TRBD1. There are 15 residues in the CDR3. V was clipped by 2 bases and J by 0 bases; unmatched bases: 1. The germline CDR1 and CDR2 sequences are SNHLY and FYNNEI. The CDR3 loop reads CASSEWTGSGNTIYF. The CDR3 nucleotides read TGTGCCAGCAGTGAATGGACAGGCTCTGGAAACACCATATATTTT.

This clone turned up a few times. V is TRBV7-9 and J is TRBJ2-5, with D perhaps matching TRBD1 or TRBD2 (5 bases each). The V gene's germline CDR1 is SEHNR and CDR2 FQNEAQ (reference sequence). The V and J ends lost 4 bases and 4 bases respectively, with 19 bases between them. This CDR3 spans 16 amino acids. The CDR3 DNA is TGTGCCAGCAGCTCCGAAGGGGAGCCGGGGAGAGAGACCCAGTACTTC. Amino acid sequence: CASSSEGEPGRETQYF.

This chain links TRBV7-6 with TRBJ2-3; TRBD2 agrees at 16 bases. Germline CDR1 is SGHVS and CDR2 is FNYEAQ. Trimming removed 3 bases from V and 4 bases from J; junction bases left unmatched: 4. The CDR3 contains 17 residues. The CDR3 DNA sequence: TGTGCCAGCAGCTTTTCCGGGACTAGCGGGAGGGCAGATACGCAGTATTTT. Protein product: CASSFSGTSGRADTQYF. The complete variable domain, with remaining parts taken from reference TRBV7-6 and TRBJ2-3, reads GAGVSQSPRYKVTKRGQDVALRCDPISGHVSLYWYRQALGQGPEFLTYFNYEAQQDKSGLPNDRFSAERPEGSISTLTIQRTEQRDSAMYRCASSFSGTSGRADTQYFGPGTRLTVL.

The V call is TRBV29-1, the J call TRBJ2-2; possibly TRBD1 for D (5 bases). Trimming left V 7 bases short and J 4 bases short, with 7 bases between. This CDR3 is built from 11 residues. Germline V gives CDR1 SQVTM, CDR2 ANQGSEA. CDR3 loop: CSGTSTGELFF. The CDR3 DNA reads TGCAGCGGGACATCCACCGGGGAGCTGTTTTTT.

The gene calls are TRBV10-3 and TRBJ1-1; 7 nucleotides agree with TRBD1. The CDR3 has 12 residues. The junction had 4 bases not matched to a gene; V was cut back by 8 bases and J by 4 bases. From germline, CDR1 is ENHRY and CDR2 SYGVKD. CDR3 in DNA: TGTGCCATCGGGGCAGGGGGCACTGAAGCTTTCTTT. The encoded protein is CAIGAGGTEAFF.

The chain recombines TRBV29-1 with TRBJ2-1, with 11 bases identical to TRBD2. CDR1 is SQVTM and CDR2 is ANQGSEA in the germline V gene. J lost 3 bases, V lost 2 bases, and 6 bases had no gene match. This CDR3 is 16 amino acids long. Written as DNA, the CDR3 is TGCAGCGTTGAATGGGCGACTAGCGGGATCTACAATGAGCAGTTCTTC. Protein sequence: CSVEWATSGIYNEQFF.

V usage is TRBV4-1 and J usage is TRBJ2-7; 9 nucleotides agree with TRBD2. Germline loops: CDR1 MGHRA, CDR2 YSYEKL. J was trimmed by 3 bases and V by 0 bases; bases with no gene match: 3. The CDR3 covers 15 residues. The CDR3 loop reads CASSQELAGIYEQYF. The CDR3 DNA sequence: TGCGCCAGCAGCCAAGAACTAGCGGGCATCTACGAGCAGTACTTC.

The gene calls are TRBV28 and TRBJ1-1; unclear D gene. The length of the CDR3 is 12 residues. Deletions cut 1 base from V and 2 bases from J, with 2 bases between. Germline V gives CDR1 MDHEN, CDR2 SYDVKM. CDR3: CASSLFNTEAFF. CDR3 DNA: TGTGCCAGCAGTTTATTTAACACTGAAGCTTTCTTT. The whole variable domain, filled in from reference TRBV28 and TRBJ1-1, reads DVKVTQSSRYLVKRTGEKVFLECVQDMDHENMFWYRQDPGLGLRLIYFSYDVKMKEKGDIPEGYSVSREKKERFSLILESASTNQTSMYLCASSLFNTEAFFGQGTRLTVV.

V is TRBV29-1 and J is TRBJ2-5, with a weak D call TRBD2 (5 bases). This CDR3 is 11 amino acids long. With 7 bases removed from V and 3 bases from J, the gap between germline ends came to 9 bases. Germline values: CDR1 SQVTM, CDR2 ANQGSEA. This CDR3 reads CSAGWEETQYF. The DNA for the CDR3 is TGCAGCGCGGGGTGGGAAGAGACCCAGTACTTC.